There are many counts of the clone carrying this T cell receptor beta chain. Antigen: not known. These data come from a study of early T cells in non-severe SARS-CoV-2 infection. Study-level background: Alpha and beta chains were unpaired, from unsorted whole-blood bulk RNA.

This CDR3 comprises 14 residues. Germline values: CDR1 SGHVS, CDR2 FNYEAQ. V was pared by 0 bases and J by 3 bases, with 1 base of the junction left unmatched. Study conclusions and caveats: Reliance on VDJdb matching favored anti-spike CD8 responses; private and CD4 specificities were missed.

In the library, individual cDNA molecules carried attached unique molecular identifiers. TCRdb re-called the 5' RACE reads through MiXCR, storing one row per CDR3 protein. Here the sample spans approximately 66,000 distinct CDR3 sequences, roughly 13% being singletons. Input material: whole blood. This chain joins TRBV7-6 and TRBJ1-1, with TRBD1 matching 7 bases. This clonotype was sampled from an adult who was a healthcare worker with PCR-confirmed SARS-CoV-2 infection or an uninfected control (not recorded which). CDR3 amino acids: CASSLADRDTEAFF. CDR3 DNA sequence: TGTGCCAGCAGCTTAGCAGACAGGGACACTGAAGCTTTCTTT.